This T cell receptor (beta chain) was sequenced in a study of OX40 agonist ivuxolimab in advanced cancers. The wider study: The patients got ivuxolimab, which is an agonistic anti-OX40 (CD134) antibody.

This table comes from immunoSEQ multiplex PCR, and its TCRdb copy is limited to in-frame clones, with some not included. The repertoire consists of roughly 100,000 clones, with roughly nine tenths occurring once and the leading ten covering roughly 5.5%. Germline values: CDR1 KGHSH, CDR2 LQKENI. The trim removed 3 bases at V and 5 bases at J, leaving 7 bases unmatched. The CDR3 is 15 amino acids. The chain couples TRBV18 to TRBJ2-1; 7 bases map to TRBD2. The input for sequencing was CD4+ or CD8+ T cells sorted from blood, taken in a trial of the OX40 agonist ivuxolimab. The receptor comes from an adult with an advanced solid tumor such as melanoma, head and neck, liver or kidney cancer. For the CDR3, the DNA is TGTGCCAGCTCACCGGCTGGAGCGGGGAACAATGAGCAGTTCTTC. Translation gives CASSPAGAGNNEQFF. The full variable domain, in which reference TRBV18 and TRBJ2-1 provide the parts outside the CDR3, is NAGVMQNPRHLVRRRGQEARLRCSPMKGHSHVYWYRQLPEEGLKFMVYLQKENIIDESGMPKERFSAEFPKEGPSILRIQQVVRGDSAAYFCASSPAGAGNNEQFFGPGTRLTVL.